The rows below give T cell receptor beta chains drawn from one sample of a study of T cell responses to AZD1222 COVID-19 vaccine. Sequencing used immunoSEQ multiplex PCR; TCRdb keeps in-frame clones, though not all of them. Among about 110,000 clones, around nine tenths were seen once, and the ten largest hold approximately 4.8%. The specimen was peripheral blood, collected on day 0 of AZD1222 vaccination. These receptors were obtained from an adult in good health. Each CDR3 is given with its conserved first and last residue. The D gene is left open where the match is weak. Size is stated for part of the rows, as once, few or many counts, or as a class when the clone is expanded.

TRBJ1-2 TRBV7-2 . TRBD1 CASSLGAGTGYGYTF TGTGCCAGCAGCTTAGGAGCCGGGACAGGCTATGGCTACACCTTC
TRBJ2-7 TRBV4-1 . TRBD1 CASSQVGGQGIYEQYF TGCGCCAGCAGCCAAGTGGGGGGACAGGGGATCTACGAGCAGTACTTC
TRBJ1-1 TRBV7-9 . . CASSLALGGTEAFF TGTGCCAGCAGCTTAGCGCTGGGGGGCACTGAAGCTTTCTTT
TRBJ1-2 TRBV19 . TRBD1 CASSRWGQGRYGYTF TGTGCCAGTAGTAGGTGGGGACAGGGGCGCTATGGCTACACCTTC
TRBJ2-3 TRBV2 few . CASINQGADTQYF TGTGCCAGCATTAACCAGGGAGCAGATACGCAGTATTTT
TRBJ2-1 TRBV9 . . CASSPQWDNEQFF TGTGCCAGCAGCCCTCAATGGGACAATGAGCAGTTCTTC
TRBJ1-1 TRBV5-6 . . CASSQGGTLNTEAFF TGTGCCAGCAGCCAAGGGGGGACACTAAACACTGAAGCTTTCTTT
TRBJ1-1 TRBV25-1 . . CASSPGGSRMNTEAFF TGTGCCAGCAGCCCCGGTGGGAGTAGGATGAACACTGAAGCTTTCTTT
TRBJ1-2 TRBV6-5 . . CASRPRQTSGYGYTF TGTGCCAGCAGACCCCGACAGACCTCGGGCTATGGCTACACCTTC
TRBJ1-5 TRBV5-6 once . CASSFGINQPQHF TGTGCCAGCAGCTTTGGGATCAATCAGCCCCAGCATTTT
TRBJ1-2 TRBV6-2/TRBV6-3 . TRBD1 CASTPTGDYGYTF TGTGCCAGCACCCCGACAGGGGATTATGGCTACACCTTC
TRBJ2-5 TRBV30 . TRBD2 CAWSVGGETQYF TGTGCCTGGAGTGTGGGGGGGGAGACCCAGTACTTC
TRBJ2-3 TRBV5-4 . . CASSLGIMRDPTDTQYF TGTGCCAGCAGCTTGGGGATTATGCGGGACCCCACAGATACGCAGTATTTT
TRBJ2-1 TRBV10-2 . TRBD2 CASSGLAQTGNEQFF TGCGCCAGCAGTGGACTAGCGCAAACCGGGAATGAGCAGTTCTTC
TRBJ1-1 TRBV3-1/TRBV3-2 . . CASSTGLVTEAFF TGTGCCAGCAGCACAGGGCTGGTCACTGAAGCTTTCTTT
TRBJ1-5 TRBV7-2 . . CASSSGVISNQPQHF TGTGCCAGCAGCTCAGGGGTTATAAGCAATCAGCCCCAGCATTTT
TRBJ1-2 TRBV29-1 . . CSVDDFRDQVDYGYTF TGCAGCGTTGATGATTTCAGGGATCAGGTCGACTATGGCTACACCTTC
TRBJ1-2 TRBV2 few . CASSTVTANYGYTF TGTGCCAGCAGTACGGTCACGGCAAACTATGGCTACACCTTC
TRBJ2-7 TRBV2 . . CASRENTALYEQYF TGTGCCAGCAGGGAGAACACGGCCCTATACGAGCAGTACTTC
TRBJ1-1 TRBV2 . . CASNRRTENTEAFF TGTGCCAGCAACAGAAGGACGGAGAACACTGAAGCTTTCTTT
TRBJ1-5 TRBV11-2 . . CASSTQSNQPQHF TGTGCCAGCAGCACACAGAGCAATCAGCCCCAGCATTTT
TRBJ1-2 TRBV2 once TRBD1 CASSEASPSEGAYGYTF TGTGCCAGCAGTGAAGCGTCCCCTTCGGAGGGGGCCTATGGCTACACCTTC
TRBJ1-6 TRBV19 . . CASTAVRDSPLHF TGTGCCAGTACGGCGGTGAGAGATTCACCCCTCCACTTT
TRBJ1-4 TRBV18 . . CASSPGPGEKLFF TGTGCCAGCTCACCGGGACCGGGAGAAAAACTGTTTTTT
TRBJ1-4 TRBV27 . TRBD1 CASSPTGGKLFF TGTGCCAGCAGCCCGACAGGGGGAAAACTGTTTTTT
TRBJ2-7 TRBV25-1 once TRBD2 CASSEYMPSGSPYEQYF TGTGCCAGCAGTGAATATATGCCTAGCGGGAGTCCGTACGAGCAGTACTTC
TRBJ2-7 TRBV29-1 . . CSVAGTHEQYF TGCAGCGTGGCCGGGACGCACGAGCAGTACTTC
TRBJ1-5 TRBV5-4 . TRBD1 CASSKQGINQPQHF TGTGCCAGCAGCAAACAGGGGATCAATCAGCCCCAGCATTTT
TRBJ1-1 TRBV5-5 . . CASSLIGGVMNTEAFF TGTGCCAGCAGCTTGATTGGGGGGGTTATGAACACTGAAGCTTTCTTT
TRBJ1-2 TRBV7-8 few . CASSPGGHVSAYGYTF TGTGCCAGCAGCCCCGGGGGACACGTCTCGGCGTATGGCTACACCTTC
TRBJ2-2 TRBV6-5 once TRBD2 CASSYFSGYLTGELFF TGTGCCAGCAGTTACTTTAGCGGGTATCTCACCGGGGAGCTGTTTTTT
TRBJ1-5 TRBV5-1 once . CASSPGVGGNQPQHF TGCGCCAGCAGCCCGGGGGTAGGGGGCAATCAGCCCCAGCATTTT
TRBJ2-1 TRBV2 . TRBD2 CASSSTSGSANEQFF TGTGCCAGCAGTAGTACTAGCGGGAGTGCTAATGAGCAGTTCTTC
TRBJ2-5 TRBV18 . TRBD2 CASSPTSGGQETQYF TGTGCCAGCTCACCGACTAGCGGGGGGCAAGAGACCCAGTACTTC
TRBJ2-5 TRBV19 . . CASSQRPLAKETQYF TGTGCCAGTAGTCAACGCCCTTTGGCGAAAGAGACCCAGTACTTC
TRBJ2-7 TRBV29-1 . TRBD2 CSVEARGGLAGEQYF TGCAGCGTTGAAGCGCGGGGGGGCCTAGCGGGTGAGCAGTACTTC
TRBJ1-2 TRBV18 . . CASSRRGVTEGYTF TGTGCCAGCTCACGCCGTGGGGTTACGGAAGGCTACACCTTC
TRBJ2-7 TRBV18 . . CASSPGQVISYEQYF TGTGCCAGCTCACCAGGGCAGGTCATTAGCTACGAGCAGTACTTC
TRBJ2-1 TRBV2 . . CASTGGHEQFF TGTGCCAGCACAGGTGGGCATGAGCAGTTCTTC
TRBJ1-5 TRBV28 . TRBD1 CASSSGQSYQPQHF TGTGCCAGCAGTTCGGGACAGAGCTATCAGCCCCAGCATTTT
TRBJ2-5 TRBV5-4 . TRBD1 CASSLLAGGVETQYF TGTGCCAGCAGCTTGTTGGCAGGGGGCGTTGAGACCCAGTACTTC
TRBJ2-3 TRBV5-1 . . CASQWGASGLTDTQYF TGCGCCAGCCAGTGGGGGGCTAGCGGCCTCACAGATACGCAGTATTTT
TRBJ2-6 TRBV2 . . CASSEENSSGANVLTF TGTGCCAGCAGTGAAGAAAACTCCTCTGGGGCCAACGTCCTGACTTTC
TRBJ2-7 TRBV27 . TRBD2 CASSKGTSGGIDEQYF TGTGCCAGCAGCAAGGGGACTAGCGGGGGTATCGACGAGCAGTACTTC
TRBJ1-2 TRBV18 . TRBD1 CASSTTGVRDYGYTF TGTGCCAGCTCAACGACAGGGGTGCGGGACTATGGCTACACCTTC
TRBJ2-5 TRBV6-5 . TRBD1 CASSRQGGETQYF TGTGCCAGCAGTAGACAGGGTGGGGAGACCCAGTACTTC
TRBJ2-5 TRBV7-9 . TRBD2 CASSPTTSGGGETQYF TGTGCCAGCAGCCCCACGACTAGCGGGGGGGGAGAGACCCAGTACTTC
TRBJ1-2 TRBV6-5 . TRBD1 CASRVKDRVHGYTF TGTGCCAGCAGAGTGAAGGACAGGGTTCATGGCTACACCTTC
TRBJ1-1 TRBV3-1/TRBV3-2 . . CASGFGASPLEAFF TGTGCCAGCGGTTTCGGGGCCAGCCCACTTGAAGCTTTCTTT
TRBJ1-6 TRBV6-5 . TRBD1 CASSYSGQIYNSPLHF TGTGCCAGCAGTTACTCGGGACAGATCTATAATTCACCCCTCCACTTT
TRBJ1-5 TRBV19 . . CASSIKGGSNQPQHF TGTGCCAGTAGTATAAAAGGTGGGAGCAATCAGCCCCAGCATTTT
TRBJ2-3 TRBV30 . . CAWSPGGTSTDTQYF TGTGCCTGGAGTCCCGGGGGTACTAGCACAGATACGCAGTATTTT
TRBJ1-3 TRBV6-1 . . CASSEAWRASGNTIYF TGTGCCAGCAGTGAAGCGTGGAGAGCATCTGGAAACACCATATATTTT
TRBJ1-5 TRBV19 . . CASSMAGTGGQPQHF TGTGCCAGTAGTATGGCCGGCACGGGTGGACAGCCCCAGCATTTT